The 25 T cell receptor beta chains presented below share a single source sample, sequenced in a study of blood T cell repertoires in COVID-19. The protocol was immunoSEQ multiplex PCR, while the TCRdb copy is restricted to in-frame clones and leaves out a portion. The sample carries some 210,000 clones, under 95% recorded once. Source material: peripheral blood. The receptor source for this set is a man between 25 and 39 years old with acute or convalescent COVID-19.

The chain employs TRBV6-1 and TRBJ1-2, with D maybe TRBD1 (5 bases). CDR3 length equals 14 residues. Germline lookup yields CDR1 MNHNS and CDR2 SASEGT. V was pared by 1 base and J by 1 base, with 7 bases between. CDR3 sequence: CASSEGRGNYGYTF. The CDR3 DNA sequence: TGTGCCAGCAGTGAAGGGAGGGGTAACTATGGCTACACCTTC.

This clone was observed a few times. This chain uses TRBV10-3 with TRBJ2-1; possible D gene TRBD1, 5 bases. V was clipped by 2 bases and J by 6 bases, with 5 bases between them. Germline assignment: CDR1 ENHRY and CDR2 SYGVKD. The CDR3 extends over 12 amino acids. This CDR3 is CAISEDSNEQFF. CDR3 coding DNA: TGTGCCATCAGTGAGGACAGCAATGAGCAGTTCTTC.

The chain is built from TRBV18 and TRBJ1-4, with 10 bases lining up with TRBD1. Germline CDR1 KGHSH, CDR2 LQKENI. The CDR3 is 16 residues long. The trim removed 0 bases at V and 8 bases at J, leaving 6 bases unmatched. CDR3 DNA: TGTGCCAGCTCACCACCGTGGGGGACAGGGGACGAAAAACTGTTTTTT. Its protein is CASSPPWGTGDEKLFF. Filled out from reference TRBV18 and TRBJ1-4, the complete variable domain reads NAGVMQNPRHLVRRRGQEARLRCSPMKGHSHVYWYRQLPEEGLKFMVYLQKENIIDESGMPKERFSAEFPKEGPSILRIQQVVRGDSAAYFCASSPPWGTGDEKLFFGSGTQLSVL.

This clone came up once. The CDR3 sequence is CASRGPGQGDGYTF. For the CDR3, the DNA is TGTGCCAGCAGGGGTCCGGGACAGGGCGATGGCTACACCTTC. V gene TRBV11-2 combines with J gene TRBJ1-2, with 9 bases fitting TRBD1. From germline, CDR1 is SGHAT and CDR2 FQNNGV. With V trimmed by 6 bases and J by 6 bases, 8 bases remained unmatched. The CDR3 loop spans 14 amino acids.

The rearrangement uses TRBV19 and TRBJ2-1, with 7 bases fitting TRBD1. The J segment lost 12 bases and the V segment lost 5 bases, leaving 13 bases of the junction unmatched. In germline, CDR1 is LNHDA, CDR2 SQIVND (reference sequence). This CDR3 has 14 residues. In nucleotides, the CDR3 is TGTGCCAGTAGTCCCACAGGGGCTCGGTTCGGGCAGTTCTTC. Amino acids: CASSPTGARFGQFF.

This sequence joins TRBV9 and TRBJ2-7; 8 bases agree with TRBD1. Germline assignment: CDR1 SGDLS and CDR2 YYNGEE. CDR3 length: 14 amino acids. Trimming removed 4 bases from V and 2 bases from J; junction bases left unmatched: 5. CDR3 in amino acids: CASSSGGRTYEQYF. CDR3 nucleotide sequence: TGTGCCAGCAGCTCAGGGGGCCGAACCTACGAGCAGTACTTC.

The chain employs TRBV28 and TRBJ2-5; TRBD1 matches at 8 bases. The CDR3 totals 16 residues. CDR1 MDHEN and CDR2 SYDVKM come from the germline V gene. V lost 5 bases, J lost 4 bases, and 12 bases stayed unmatched. The CDR3 loop is CASSTPDRDVRETQYF. For the CDR3, the DNA is TGTGCCAGCAGTACCCCGGACAGGGATGTTCGAGAGACCCAGTACTTC. The whole variable domain, remainder taken from reference TRBV28 and TRBJ2-5, is DVKVTQSSRYLVKRTGEKVFLECVQDMDHENMFWYRQDPGLGLRLIYFSYDVKMKEKGDIPEGYSVSREKKERFSLILESASTNQTSMYLCASSTPDRDVRETQYFGPGTRLLVL.

This sequence joins TRBV9 and TRBJ2-3; 10 positions match TRBD2. There are 15 residues in the CDR3. Germline-derived CDR1 and CDR2 are SGDLS and YYNGEE. V shed 0 bases, J shed 4 bases, and the junction held 2 bases outside the gene matches. The CDR3: CASSVGAGGPDTQYF. The DNA for the CDR3 is TGTGCCAGCAGCGTAGGAGCGGGGGGGCCAGATACGCAGTATTTT.

The CDR3 bases are TGTGCCAGCACCAATCTCGGGACAGGGGTGGATACGCAGTATTTT. Translating gives CASTNLGTGVDTQYF. The chain joins TRBV6-6 to TRBJ2-3; 10 positions agree with TRBD1. Germline V CDR1 and CDR2: MNHNY, SVGAGI (reference sequence). The CDR3 has 15 amino acids. Trimming cost V 7 bases and J 6 bases; bases outside gene matches: 10.

This clone was observed once. This chain uses TRBV18 with TRBJ1-1, with TRBD1 matching over 12 bases. The trim removed 2 bases at V and 2 bases at J, leaving 9 bases unmatched. The CDR3 has 18 residues. Germline loops: CDR1 KGHSH, CDR2 LQKENI. The CDR3 DNA sequence: TGTGCCAGCTCACCAAACCCCGGGACAGGGGGCCCCAACACTGAAGCTTTCTTT. Its protein is CASSPNPGTGGPNTEAFF.

The genes are TRBV6-6 and TRBJ2-1, with 13 positions matching TRBD2. The length of the CDR3 is 14 residues. V shed 6 bases, J shed 5 bases, and the junction held 1 base outside the gene matches. CDR1 is MNHNY and CDR2 is SVGAGI in the germline V gene (reference sequence). This CDR3 reads CASRTSGGNNEQFF. CDR3 DNA sequence: TGTGCCAGCAGGACTAGCGGGGGGAACAATGAGCAGTTCTTC.

V gene TRBV5-8 combines with J gene TRBJ2-7, with 9 bases aligning to TRBD1. V shed 3 bases, J shed 7 bases, and the junction held 11 bases outside the gene matches. The germline gives CDR1 SGHTS, CDR2 YDEGEE. This CDR3 comprises 15 residues. CDR3 sequence (DNA): TGTGCCAGCAGCTCCACCGGGACAGGGCTAAGAGAGCAGTACTTC. Translating it yields CASSSTGTGLREQYF.

The rearrangement uses TRBV28 and TRBJ1-1, with D perhaps matching TRBD1 (5 bases). From germline, CDR1 is MDHEN and CDR2 SYDVKM. The CDR3 has 13 amino acids. V was pared by 7 bases and J by 11 bases, with 20 bases between. The CDR3 reads CASTLPGGEEAFF. The CDR3 coding sequence is TGTGCCAGCACCCTCCCAGGAGGGGAGGAGGCTTTCTTT.

As to this clone: The same CDR3 can be traced to other DNA sequences in this sample. This chain uses TRBV5-1 with TRBJ2-3; 7 bases agree with TRBD2. Germline V lookup: CDR1 SGHRS, CDR2 YFSETQ. J gave up 1 base and V 1 base, and 0 bases lay outside the gene matches. The CDR3 is made up of 14 amino acids. The CDR3 reads CASSLSGGTDTQYF. CDR3 DNA sequence: TGCGCCAGCAGCTTGAGCGGGGGCACAGATACGCAGTATTTT.

The rearrangement joins TRBV18 to TRBJ1-2, with D perhaps TRBD1 (5 bases). Germline CDR1 and CDR2: KGHSH and LQKENI. This CDR3 has 16 residues. The V and J ends lost 3 bases and 2 bases respectively, with 16 bases between them. CDR3 amino acids: CASSPSRQTINYGYTF. In DNA form, the CDR3 reads TGTGCCAGCTCACCCAGCAGACAGACAATCAACTATGGCTACACCTTC. Together with reference TRBV18 and TRBJ1-2, the CDR3 gives the full variable domain: NAGVMQNPRHLVRRRGQEARLRCSPMKGHSHVYWYRQLPEEGLKFMVYLQKENIIDESGMPKERFSAEFPKEGPSILRIQQVVRGDSAAYFCASSPSRQTINYGYTFGSGTRLTVV.

The rearrangement uses TRBV5-4 and TRBJ1-1; D not resolved. Germline CDR1 is SGHNT and CDR2 is YYREEE (reference sequence). Trimming left V 4 bases short and J 7 bases short, with 20 bases between. There are 15 residues in the CDR3. In DNA, the CDR3 is TGTGCCAGCAGCACCGGCAGCGCAACCCGGCGTGAAGCTTTCTTT. Translation: CASSTGSATRREAFF.

The chain links TRBV19 to TRBJ2-1; TRBD2 matches at 8 bases. This CDR3 has 15 residues. Germline V gene lookup returns CDR1 LNHDA and CDR2 SQIVND (reference sequence). J gave up 6 bases and V 2 bases, and 6 bases lay outside the gene matches. CDR3 amino acids: CASSIQRGLFNEQFF. The DNA for the CDR3 is TGTGCCAGTAGTATACAGCGGGGGTTGTTCAATGAGCAGTTCTTC.

V is TRBV19 and J is TRBJ2-2, with 9 bases fitting TRBD1. The CDR3 extends over 13 amino acids. V was pared by 7 bases and J by 13 bases, with 10 bases of the junction left unmatched. Germline V gene data show CDR1 as LNHDA and CDR2 as SQIVND (reference sequence). The chain's CDR3 is CASIPLGQGVLFF. In nucleotides, the CDR3 is TGTGCCAGTATCCCTTTGGGACAGGGTGTGCTGTTTTTT.

The chain is built from TRBV7-8 and TRBJ1-4; 8 bases are a match to TRBD1. The CDR3 runs to 14 residues. The V gene's germline CDR1 is SGHVS and CDR2 FQNEAQ. Trimming removed 2 bases from V and 8 bases from J; junction bases left unmatched: 4. CDR3 sequence (DNA): TGTGCCAGCAGCTTACAGGGGGCGCGGGAAAAACTGTTTTTT. Translation: CASSLQGAREKLFF.

This chain uses TRBV5-5 with TRBJ2-1; 11 nucleotides match TRBD2. The CDR3 has 16 amino acids. V gave up 3 bases and J gave up 4 bases; unmatched junction bases: 6. The germline V gene encodes CDR1 SGHKS and CDR2 YYEKEE (reference sequence). The CDR3 DNA reads as TGTGCCAGCAGCTATTTACCTAGCGGGGGGTACAATGAGCAGTTCTTC. The encoded protein is CASSYLPSGGYNEQFF.

The genes are TRBV5-4 and TRBJ1-1; D perhaps matches TRBD1 (5 bases). Germline V gene data show CDR1 as SGHNT and CDR2 as YYREEE (reference sequence). The CDR3 length is 14 residues. V was trimmed by 4 bases and J by 1 base, leaving 11 bases between them. The CDR3 sequence is CASSPGWGNTEAFF. CDR3 nucleotide sequence: TGTGCCAGCAGCCCAGGGTGGGGGAACACTGAAGCTTTCTTT.

J is TRBJ1-2 and V is TRBV7-8; TRBD1 matches at 7 bases. The junction had 10 bases not matched to a gene; V was cut back by 2 bases and J by 7 bases. CDR3 length: 15 amino acids. From germline, CDR1 is SGHVS and CDR2 FQNEAQ. CDR3 protein: CASSLNPQGDGGYTF. CDR3 in DNA: TGTGCCAGCAGCTTAAATCCTCAGGGGGATGGTGGCTACACCTTC.

This clone appeared once. This chain uses TRBV10-2 with TRBJ2-3, with 9 bases aligning to TRBD2. With 2 bases clipped from V and 2 bases from J, the junction kept 8 bases outside the gene matches. Germline CDR1 and CDR2: WSHSY and SAAADI. CDR3 size: 17 residues. CDR3 DNA sequence: TGCGCCAGCAGTGAGGGTCCTAGCGGGACGCACACAGATACGCAGTATTTT. Its protein product is CASSEGPSGTHTDTQYF.

The chain links TRBV5-4 to TRBJ1-2; D uncertain. The CDR3 covers 17 residues. The germline gives CDR1 SGHNT, CDR2 YYREEE (reference sequence). The V and J ends lost 3 bases and 4 bases respectively, with 22 bases between them. The CDR3 sequence is CASSSREGGPTRYGYTF. CDR3 nucleotides: TGTGCCAGCAGCTCCCGCGAGGGAGGGCCGACCCGCTATGGCTACACCTTC.

This clone has a count of ten or more. This sequence joins TRBV2 and TRBJ2-7, with a tentative D call TRBD2 (6 bases). The CDR3 has 14 residues. The V and J ends lost 4 bases and 6 bases respectively, with 16 bases between them. CDR1 SNHLY and CDR2 FYNNEI come from the germline V gene. This CDR3 is CASSGGRRITEQYF. CDR3 nucleotides: TGTGCCAGCAGTGGGGGGAGGCGTATAACCGAGCAGTACTTC.